This T cell receptor beta chain is drawn from a study of blood T cell repertoires in COVID-19. On the study more broadly: Material from acute and convalescent COVID-19 was sourced from the United States, Italy and Spain. In each case, the material was cDNA or gDNA derived from T cells, B-cell-depleted T cells, or PBMCs.

The table came from immunoSEQ multiplex PCR; TCRdb's copy has only in-frame clones and leaves some out. The data show under 300,000 clones, 80% to 90% seen once. Trimming left V 0 bases short and J 8 bases short, with 10 bases between. Per germline, CDR1 MNHNY and CDR2 SVGAGI (reference sequence). The CDR3 loop spans 14 amino acids. The V gene is TRBV6-6, the J gene TRBJ1-4, with D unresolved. This clonotype was obtained from a man aged 55 to 69 with acute or convalescent COVID-19. The sample comprised peripheral blood. The CDR3 region is CASSYSEEWEKLFF. The CDR3 nucleotides read TGTGCCAGCAGTTACTCGGAGGAGTGGGAAAAACTGTTTTTT.